This T cell receptor beta chain is from a study of T-cell reconstitution after alpha-beta-depleted transplantation in children. General observations from the study: Reportedly, only several hundred clones from non-depleted graft cells drove alpha-beta T-cell counts at about two months. From newly produced T cells came most of the T-cell counts and diversity one year after transplant. It was surviving recipient T cells and thymic progenitors that gave some patients high TCRbeta diversity at day 60.

In its sample, this clonotype was seen many times. Antigen: not known. The TCRbeta library incorporated unique molecular identifiers. Each CDR3 protein is one row after TCRdb ran MiXCR on the PCR reads. The table includes roughly 160,000 distinct CDR3 sequences, around 10% detected once. Here the sequenced sample was PBMCs, taken before TCRalphabeta/CD19-depleted stem cell transplant. This TCR came from a boy between 2 and 15 years old with acute myeloid leukemia, due to receive a stem cell transplant.

The CDR3 DNA follows: TGTGCCACCAGTGACTCACCTCGGGGCGGGCTTTCCCATCAGTTCTTC. Its translation is CATSDSPRGGLSHQFF. V usage is TRBV24-1 and J usage is TRBJ2-1, with D perhaps being TRBD1 or TRBD2 (5 bases each). Germline V gene data show CDR1 as KGHDR and CDR2 as SFDVKD. Trimming took off 4 bases at V and 13 bases at J, with 25 bases between the two ends. The CDR3 has 16 amino acids.